This T cell receptor beta chain was captured by sequencing in a study of response to subunit inactivated influenza vaccine. Study results and caveats: It was the authors' suggestion that each seasonal influenza vaccination recruits few new T cells.

The length of the CDR3 is 14 residues. Germline V gene sequence: CDR1 SGHTA, CDR2 FQGTGA. Unmatched junction bases numbered 3, after V lost 4 bases and J lost 9 bases. TCRdb re-analysed the RT-PCR reads in MiXCR, keeping a single row per CDR3 protein. The sample gives about 650,000 distinct CDR3 sequences, more than 15% of which show up once; 11% is in the top ten. With regard to this clonotype: Its specificity is not known.

The V call is TRBV7-3, the J call TRBJ2-1; 13 bases match TRBD2. The source is a man aged 50 to 60 who received an inactivated influenza vaccine. This specimen was PBMCs from blood, taken about 13 days after vaccination. The DNA of the CDR3 is TGTGCCAGCAGCTCTCGGACTAGCGGGAGTGAGCAGTTCTTC. It codes for CASSSRTSGSEQFF.